This TCR beta chain was identified during a study of response to subunit inactivated influenza vaccine. TCRdb re-called the RT-PCR reads with MiXCR, one entry per CDR3 protein. Of fewer than 250,000 distinct CDR3 sequences in the sample, under 15% were seen once. Looked up from germline, CDR1 is SGHVS and CDR2 is FNYEAQ. V dropped 4 bases and J dropped 0 bases, with 15 bases sitting between them. The CDR3 totals 17 residues. General observations from the study: Authors suggested each seasonal flu vaccination may recruit only limited numbers of new T cells.

This clonotype appeared a few times. What it binds is unknown. The receptor was derived from a middle-aged man who received an inactivated influenza vaccine. The V and J genes are TRBV7-6 and TRBJ2-2; the D is unclear. The material was CD8+ T cells sorted from PBMCs, obtained approximately 5 days after vaccination. DNA for the CDR3: TGTGCCAGCAGCTCCACGGCGACGGGTGCGAACACCGGGGAGCTGTTTTTT. Its translation: CASSSTATGANTGELFF. The variable domain in full, with the rest retrieved from reference TRBV7-6 and TRBJ2-2, is GAGVSQSPRYKVTKRGQDVALRCDPISGHVSLYWYRQALGQGPEFLTYFNYEAQQDKSGLPNDRFSAERPEGSISTLTIQRTEQRDSAMYRCASSSTATGANTGELFFGEGSRLTVL.